Listed here is a single TCR beta chain. Its antigen is still unknown. The data were obtained in a study of T cell responses to AZD1222 COVID-19 vaccine. Study overall: Pooled samples include second doses given at about 4 or 12 weeks.

Study outcomes and limitations: Of the AZD1222 recipients, only 5 to 7 were seropositive at baseline. Vaccine-associated CD4 TCRs ranged over spike, dominating at 160-218 and 743-854. The donor cohort was predominantly white British with a female majority, and clonal diversity may have been underestimated.

Trimming cost V 6 bases and J 2 bases, with 10 bases left between them. This CDR3 comprises 14 residues. Germline CDR1 reads MNHEY; CDR2 reads SVGAGI. Assay: immunoSEQ multiplex PCR; the TCRdb copy retains only in-frame clones and omits some. The data hold 150,000 or so clones, with roughly nine tenths observed a single time. The TCR comes from an adult in good health. This rearrangement joins TRBV6-5 to TRBJ1-4; the D is unclear. Sequencing was performed on peripheral blood, taken on day 0 of AZD1222 vaccination. CDR3 sequence (DNA): TGTGCCAGCAGGGCCGGCCCCACTAATGAAAAACTGTTTTTT. Amino acid sequence: CASRAGPTNEKLFF.